Following are 10 T cell receptor beta chains from one sample sequenced in a study of T-cell reconstitution after alpha-beta-depleted transplantation in children. Unique molecular identifiers were incorporated during preparation of the TCRbeta library. From the PCR reads, TCRdb called clonotypes with MiXCR, one entry per CDR3 protein. The sample includes around 400,000 distinct CDR3 sequences, 11% of them seen just once. The sequences come from PBMCs from the stem cell graft donor, collected from the stem cell graft. Source of these receptors: a human donor who donated a stem cell graft to a child with acute myeloid leukemia.

In DNA form, the CDR3 reads TGTGCCAGCAGCCCTGACCGGACTAGCGGGAGACGCATTCAGTACTTC. Amino acid sequence: CASSPDRTSGRRIQYF. The chain uses TRBV3-1 and TRBJ2-4, with TRBD2 identical over 13 bases. The CDR3 contains 16 residues. CDR1 LGHDT and CDR2 YNNKEL come from the germline V gene (reference sequence). The trim removed 4 bases at V and 9 bases at J, leaving 9 bases unmatched.

This clonotype occurred a few times. The chain employs TRBV12-3 or TRBV12-4 and TRBJ1-5; TRBD1 is a possible D gene (6 bases). CDR3 length: 15 residues. V lost 3 bases and J lost 0, with 9 bases in between. As DNA, the CDR3 is TGTGCCAGCAGTTTGAGCAGGGGTAGCAATCAGCCCCAGCATTTT. Its protein is CASSLSRGSNQPQHF.

The chain combines TRBV4-2 with TRBJ2-5, with TRBD2 identical over 12 bases. Germline V gene sequence: CDR1 LGHNA, CDR2 YNFKEQ. The length of the CDR3 is 18 residues. Unmatched junction bases numbered 9, after V lost 0 bases and J lost 4 bases. CDR3 region: CASSQDLPSGRARETQYF. The CDR3 DNA follows: TGTGCCAGCAGCCAAGACCTCCCTAGCGGGAGGGCCAGAGAGACCCAGTACTTC.

This clonotype occurred many times. The chain joins TRBV7-8 to TRBJ1-6; 7 bases align to TRBD1. The CDR3 length is 15 residues. V lost 5 bases to trimming and J lost 7 bases; unmatched junction nucleotides: 8. Germline V gene sequence: CDR1 SGHVS, CDR2 FQNEAQ. This CDR3 reads CASSNRTGDNSPLHF. The DNA for the CDR3 is TGTGCCAGCAGCAACCGAACAGGGGACAATTCACCCCTCCACTTT. Variable domain in full (rest from reference TRBV7-8 and TRBJ1-6): GAGVSQSPRYKVAKRGQDVALRCDPISGHVSLFWYQQALGQGPEFLTYFQNEAQLDKSGLPSDRFFAERPEGSVSTLKIQRTQQEDSAVYLCASSNRTGDNSPLHFGNGTRLTVT.

V usage is TRBV6-2 or TRBV6-3 and J usage is TRBJ2-1; TRBD2 aligns across 7 bases. The CDR3 sequence is 14 residues long. V shed 7 bases, J shed 4 bases, and the junction held 7 bases outside the gene matches. Germline V gene sequence: CDR1 MNHEY, CDR2 SVGEGT. DNA for the CDR3: TGTGCCAGCACAAGCGGGACCTCTTACAATGAGCAGTTCTTC. Translating it yields CASTSGTSYNEQFF.

The genes are TRBV4-1 and TRBJ1-2; no firm D call. The CDR3 has 15 amino acids. Germline CDR1 MGHRA, CDR2 YSYEKL. V was pared by 0 bases and J by 4 bases, with 12 bases between. The CDR3 region is CASSQERDGPYGYTF. The CDR3 coding sequence is TGCGCCAGCAGCCAAGAAAGAGACGGTCCCTATGGCTACACCTTC.

This clonotype was seen a few times. The chain combines TRBV29-1 with TRBJ1-2, with D uncertain. The V and J ends lost 6 bases and 4 bases respectively, with 6 bases between them. The CDR3 totals 10 residues. The germline V gene has CDR1 SQVTM and CDR2 ANQGSEA. The CDR3, as DNA: TGCAGCGTGGGGTTCTATGGCTACACCTTC. Translated: CSVGFYGYTF.

This chain joins TRBV6-6 and TRBJ1-2; TRBD1 agrees at 7 bases. The length of the CDR3 is 13 residues. The V gene end was trimmed by 3 bases and the J gene end by 8 bases; junction bases not matched to a gene: 6. Germline V gene data show CDR1 as MNHNY and CDR2 as SVGAGI (reference sequence). CDR3: CASSYSQGGGYTF. CDR3 sequence (DNA): TGTGCCAGCAGTTATTCGCAGGGGGGCGGCTACACCTTC.

This clonotype was counted only a few times. This chain links TRBV12-3 or TRBV12-4 with TRBJ1-3, with D possibly being TRBD1 (6 bases). V was pared by 6 bases and J by 0 bases, with 18 bases between. CDR3 length: 17 amino acids. The CDR3 bases are TGTGCCAGCAGGCGACAGGAGATACCATACTCTGGAAACACCATATATTTT. It is translated as CASRRQEIPYSGNTIYF.

V is TRBV6-5 and J is TRBJ1-4, with 12 bases that match TRBD1. The CDR3 has 19 amino acids. V trimming: 0 bases; J trimming: 3 bases; junction bases outside the gene matches: 8. Germline CDR1 MNHEY, CDR2 SVGAGI. The CDR3 protein is CASSYSHPGTGGPNEKLFF. CDR3 coding DNA: TGTGCCAGCAGTTACTCACATCCCGGGACAGGGGGCCCTAATGAAAAACTGTTTTTT.